This T cell receptor (beta chain) is drawn from a study of PD-1 blockade in classical Hodgkin lymphoma. Sequenced by immunoSEQ multiplex PCR; TCRdb stores in-frame clones only, minus some. The table includes around 35,000 clones, about 86% detected once. Exposure to brentuximab vedotin varied, and each patient had relapsed following autologous stem cell transplantation. Germline V lookup: CDR1 SNHLY, CDR2 FYNNEI. The length of the CDR3 is 18 residues. V was pared by 6 bases and J by 3 bases, with 17 bases of the junction left unmatched. This chain uses TRBV2 with TRBJ1-1; 9 bases are shared with TRBD1. This TCR derives from a human donor with classical Hodgkin lymphoma. Sequences were derived from peripheral blood mononuclear cells (PBMCs), sampled before the second cycle of nivolumab. CDR3 sequence (DNA): TGTGCCAGCAGAGGAAACGACTACGACAGGGGGACGGACACTGAAGCTTTCTTT. Amino acid sequence: CASRGNDYDRGTDTEAFF.